The 26 T cell receptor beta chains in this list originate from one sample, sequenced in a study of blood T cell repertoires in COVID-19. Profiled with immunoSEQ multiplex PCR; TCRdb holds only in-frame clones, not every one. This sample has approximately 220,000 clones, with 80% to 85% found just once. The material sequenced was peripheral blood. These receptors were taken from a young woman who had recovered from COVID-19.

The chain joins TRBV7-9 to TRBJ1-6, with 7 nucleotides matching TRBD1. Per germline, CDR1 SEHNR and CDR2 FQNEAQ (reference sequence). This CDR3 is 15 amino acids long. V shed 5 bases and J 7 bases; nucleotides not matched to a gene: 8. Here the CDR3 DNA reads TGTGCCAGCAGCCTCCGGGGACAGCAAAATTCACCCCTCCACTTT. This sequence encodes CASSLRGQQNSPLHF.

This clone was seen ten or more times. V is TRBV7-2 and J is TRBJ2-7, with TRBD2 matching 11 bases. The CDR3 length is 15 residues. Germline CDR1 is SGHTA and CDR2 is FQGNSA. Germline trimming cut 4 bases from V and 0 bases from J; bases unmatched to any gene: 2. CDR3 in DNA: TGTGCCAGCAGCTCTAGCGGGGGGAGCTCCTACGAGCAGTACTTC. Translation gives CASSSSGGSSYEQYF. Looking up the rest from reference TRBV7-2 and TRBJ2-7 gives the full variable domain: GAGVSQSPSNKVTEKGKDVELRCDPISGHTALYWYRQSLGQGLEFLIYFQGNSAPDKSGLPSDRFSAERTGGSVSTLTIQRTQQEDSAVYLCASSSSGGSSYEQYFGPGTRLTVT.

The chain is built from TRBV6-5 and TRBJ2-1; TRBD2 matches 10 bases. The trim removed 2 bases at V and 8 bases at J, leaving 6 bases unmatched. The CDR3 loop spans 15 amino acids. Germline CDR1 reads MNHEY; CDR2 reads SVGAGI. The DNA for the CDR3 is TGTGCCAGCAGTTACGAATCTAGCGGGAGTTATGAGCAGTTCTTC. As protein: CASSYESSGSYEQFF.

The chain combines TRBV27 with TRBJ2-1; 14 nucleotides match TRBD2. V lost 6 bases to trimming and J lost 3 bases; unmatched junction nucleotides: 4. The V gene's germline CDR1 is MNHEY and CDR2 SMNVEV (reference sequence). CDR3 length equals 16 residues. CDR3 protein: CASSLGLAGVYNEQFF. CDR3 DNA sequence: TGTGCCAGCAGCCTGGGACTAGCGGGAGTCTACAATGAGCAGTTCTTC.

This chain connects TRBV9 to TRBJ1-2; the D is unclear. This CDR3 is built from 12 residues. CDR1 is SGDLS and CDR2 is YYNGEE in the germline V gene. The ends were cut back, 4 bases at V and 1 base at J, with 5 bases in the middle. The CDR3: CASSPSNYGYTF. The CDR3 DNA reads as TGTGCCAGCAGCCCGAGTAACTATGGCTACACCTTC.

This clone has only one observation. The chain couples TRBV28 to TRBJ2-3, with TRBD2 matching 9 bases. The germline CDR1 and CDR2 sequences are MDHEN and SYDVKM. V trimming: 7 bases; J trimming: 4 bases; junction bases outside the gene matches: 9. The CDR3 sequence is 15 residues long. The CDR3 DNA is TGTGCCAGCACATCTAGCGGGACGGGGGCAGATACGCAGTATTTT. Translated: CASTSSGTGADTQYF.

This chain links TRBV10-1 with TRBJ2-3, with a possible D match to TRBD2 (6 bases). Per the germline V gene, CDR1 is WNHNN and CDR2 is SYGVQD (reference sequence). Trimming cost V 4 bases and J 0 bases, with 11 bases left between them. This CDR3 is built from 15 residues. The CDR3 protein is CASSGLVSSTDTQYF. The CDR3 DNA is TGCGCCAGCAGTGGACTAGTCTCCAGCACAGATACGCAGTATTTT.

As for this clone: The germline gene is not matched at one end of the junction; a read error may be the cause. Other DNA sequences in this sample translate to the same CDR3. The chain employs TRBV5-1 and TRBJ2-5; 11 bases are shared with TRBD2. Looked up from germline, CDR1 is SGHRS and CDR2 is YFSETQ. The CDR3 extends over 14 amino acids. This chain's CDR3 is CASSWTSGQETQYF. The CDR3 nucleotides are TGCGCCAGTAGCTGGACTAGCGGGCAAGAGACCCAGTACTTC.

The chain employs TRBV7-3 and TRBJ2-5, with 8 bases fitting TRBD1. The CDR3 contains 15 residues. The germline V gene encodes CDR1 SGHTA and CDR2 FQGTGA. V was pared by 2 bases and J by 5 bases, with 7 bases of the junction left unmatched. The CDR3 loop is CASSLYPGGTETQYF. CDR3 in DNA: TGTGCCAGCAGCTTATACCCAGGGGGCACGGAGACCCAGTACTTC.

The chain recombines TRBV18 with TRBJ1-4; a weak D match, TRBD1 (5 bases). Trimming took 6 bases from V and 4 from J, leaving 12 bases between them. This CDR3 is 14 amino acids long. Germline CDR1 is KGHSH and CDR2 is LQKENI. The CDR3 is CASSPQGLNEKLFF. DNA for the CDR3: TGTGCCAGCTCCCCGCAGGGCCTTAATGAAAAACTGTTTTTT. The full variable domain, its missing parts supplied by reference TRBV18 and TRBJ1-4, is NAGVMQNPRHLVRRRGQEARLRCSPMKGHSHVYWYRQLPEEGLKFMVYLQKENIIDESGMPKERFSAEFPKEGPSILRIQQVVRGDSAAYFCASSPQGLNEKLFFGSGTQLSVL.

The count of this clone is one. The CDR3 loop reads CASSWQGTTEAFF. The CDR3 coding sequence is TGTGCCAGCAGTTGGCAGGGGACCACTGAAGCTTTCTTT. V gene TRBV28 combines with J gene TRBJ1-1; perhaps TRBD1 as D (6 bases). Germline V gives CDR1 MDHEN, CDR2 SYDVKM. The CDR3 loop spans 13 amino acids. V lost 4 bases, J lost 4 bases, and 10 bases lay in between.

The chain employs TRBV2 and TRBJ2-1, with TRBD1 identical over 10 bases. V lost 3 bases and J lost 16; bases outside the gene matches: 9. This CDR3 spans 13 amino acids. Per germline, CDR1 SNHLY and CDR2 FYNNEI. In DNA, the CDR3 is TGTGCCAGCAGTGATCCCCCCGGGACAGGGGAATTCTTC. It is translated as CASSDPPGTGEFF.

J is TRBJ1-4 and V is TRBV5-5; no clear D. The CDR3 covers 15 residues. V gave up 4 bases and J gave up 2 bases, with 12 bases separating them. Germline V gene sequence: CDR1 SGHKS, CDR2 YYEKEE (reference sequence). CDR3 sequence: CASSIITGTNEKLFF. CDR3 DNA sequence: TGTGCCAGCAGCATCATTACCGGGACTAATGAAAAACTGTTTTTT.

The sample holds one count of this clone. The chain is built from TRBV7-8 and TRBJ2-2, with D maybe TRBD2 (6 bases). This CDR3 has 16 residues. CDR1 and CDR2 (germline): SGHVS, FQNEAQ. Trimming shortened V by 5 bases and J by 1 base, and 14 bases separated the two germline ends. The CDR3 loop is CASSPRDSQNTGELFF. CDR3 DNA sequence: TGTGCCAGCAGCCCGCGGGACTCCCAGAACACCGGGGAGCTGTTTTTT.

J is TRBJ2-2 and V is TRBV5-1, with D possibly being TRBD2 (5 bases). CDR1 is SGHRS and CDR2 is YFSETQ in the germline V gene. V lost 2 bases, J lost 1 base, and 12 bases lay in between. CDR3 size: 16 residues. Here the CDR3 reads CASSLNRGGNTGELFF. DNA of the CDR3: TGCGCCAGCAGCTTAAATCGCGGAGGGAACACCGGGGAGCTGTTTTTT.

This clone appeared a few times. The chain recombines TRBV18 with TRBJ2-1; the match to TRBD1 covers 10 bases. The CDR3 runs to 15 residues. Germline V lookup: CDR1 KGHSH, CDR2 LQKENI. V shed 8 bases and J 4 bases; nucleotides not matched to a gene: 8. Written as DNA, the CDR3 is TGTGCCAGCCAAATGGGACAGGGGAGTTACAATGAGCAGTTCTTC. Protein product: CASQMGQGSYNEQFF.

The chain carries TRBV5-4 and TRBJ2-3; 9 nucleotides align to TRBD2. The CDR3 loop spans 15 amino acids. Trimming removed 3 bases from V and 4 bases from J; junction bases left unmatched: 6. CDR1 is SGHNT, CDR2 YYREEE, per germline (reference sequence). The CDR3 is CASSSDGLASDTQYF. CDR3 nucleotides: TGTGCCAGCAGCTCGGATGGACTAGCGTCAGATACGCAGTATTTT. The variable domain in full, completed from reference TRBV5-4 and TRBJ2-3, reads ETGVTQSPTHLIKTRGQQVTLRCSSQSGHNTVSWYQQALGQGPQFIFQYYREEENGRGNFPPRFSGLQFPNYSSELNVNALELDDSALYLCASSSDGLASDTQYFGPGTRLTVL.

There are a few counts of this clone. The sample has other DNA sequences that encode this CDR3 too. The chain carries TRBV28 and TRBJ1-2; D gene ambiguous. V was pared by 2 bases and J by 0 bases, with 7 bases between. The CDR3 extends over 14 amino acids. Germline loops: CDR1 MDHEN, CDR2 SYDVKM. CDR3 region: CASSLGQPNYGYTF. The CDR3 region has the DNA TGTGCCAGCAGTTTAGGGCAGCCTAACTATGGCTACACCTTC.

This chain joins TRBV18 and TRBJ2-1, with 12 nucleotides matching TRBD2. Germline assignment: CDR1 KGHSH and CDR2 LQKENI. CDR3 size: 16 residues. Trimming took 3 bases from V and 6 from J; bases not matched to a gene: 6. The CDR3 loop is CASSPERLAGANEQFF. The CDR3, as DNA: TGTGCCAGCTCACCGGAAAGACTAGCGGGAGCCAATGAGCAGTTCTTC.

This chain links TRBV2 with TRBJ2-5; D may be TRBD2 (5 bases). The germline CDR1 and CDR2 sequences are SNHLY and FYNNEI. With 8 bases removed from V and 5 bases from J, the gap between germline ends came to 12 bases. There are 12 residues in the CDR3. The CDR3 region is CASEGRSETQYF. The CDR3 DNA is TGTGCCAGCGAGGGCCGAAGTGAGACCCAGTACTTC.

A word on this clone: The germline gene is not matched at one end of the junction; a read error may be the cause. This chain joins TRBV7-6 and TRBJ2-7, with D possibly TRBD2 on 6 matching bases. The CDR3 consists of 19 residues. From germline, CDR1 is SGHVS and CDR2 FNYEAQ. CDR3 DNA sequence: TGTGCCAGCAGCCTAGCCCCCCTTCTTGGCGGGGAAAGCTCCTACGAGCAGTACTTC. It yields the protein CASSLAPLLGGESSYEQYF.

V is TRBV5-4 and J is TRBJ2-1, with D tentatively TRBD1 (6 bases). This CDR3 comprises 12 residues. The V gene lost 5 bases and the J gene lost 10 bases, with 13 bases spanning the gap. The germline V gene has CDR1 SGHNT and CDR2 YYREEE (reference sequence). CDR3 sequence: CASSRQVREQFF. The CDR3, as DNA: TGTGCCAGCAGTAGACAGGTGCGAGAGCAGTTCTTC.

The chain employs TRBV27 and TRBJ2-7; D might be TRBD2 (5 bases). This CDR3 has 12 residues. The V gene's germline CDR1 is MNHEY and CDR2 SMNVEV (reference sequence). Trimming took off 3 bases at V and 5 bases at J, with 8 bases between the two ends. Here the CDR3 reads CASSFWGDEQYF. The CDR3 bases are TGTGCCAGCAGTTTTTGGGGAGACGAGCAGTACTTC.

This chain links TRBV5-1 with TRBJ1-4; D unclear. The CDR3 has 13 residues. Between the trimmed V and J ends, which lost 7 bases and 12 bases, there was a span of 19 bases. Germline-derived CDR1 and CDR2 are SGHRS and YFSETQ. The CDR3 nucleotides are TGCGCCAGCCGTCGTGTCACTAGTTTTGAACTGTTTTTT. The encoded protein is CASRRVTSFELFF.

The rearrangement links TRBV11-3 to TRBJ1-1; unclear D gene. The V end was cut by 1 base, the J end by 5 bases, with 11 bases between. The CDR3 runs to 14 residues. Looked up from germline, CDR1 is SGHNT and CDR2 is YENEEA. Here the CDR3 reads CASSLGPTGTEAFF. CDR3 bases: TGTGCCAGCAGCTTAGGGCCGACGGGTACTGAAGCTTTCTTT. Supplemented by reference TRBV11-3 and TRBJ1-1, the full variable domain reads EAGVVQSPRYKIIEKKQPVAFWCNPISGHNTLYWYLQNLGQGPELLIRYENEEAVDDSQLPKDRFSAERLKGVDSTLKIQPAELGDSAVYLCASSLGPTGTEAFFGQGTRLTVV.

This clone has just one count. The V gene is TRBV10-1, the J gene TRBJ2-5, with 11 bases that match TRBD2. In germline, CDR1 is WNHNN, CDR2 SYGVQD (reference sequence). Trimming cost V 6 bases and J 4 bases; bases outside gene matches: 7. The CDR3 consists of 15 residues. The CDR3: CASSPGTSGGETQYF. In DNA, the CDR3 is TGCGCCAGCAGCCCCGGGACTAGCGGAGGAGAGACCCAGTACTTC.